A single T cell receptor (beta chain) is shown here with its context. The data stem from a study of shared clonotypes between healthy human individuals. Study summary: A couple of women and three men aged 18 to 49 made up the donors.

Clones were sequenced by immunoSEQ multiplex PCR, and TCRdb holds only the in-frame ones, with some missing. Of approximately 1.9 million clones listed, just over 90% are singletons. CD45RO-negative cells were positively selected for CCR7, leaving out terminally differentiated effector memory CD45RA+ cells. Healthy HIV-negative adults without recent acute infections or vaccinations served as donors. Those who donated, Caucasian adults without exception, all lived in Nashville, Tennessee. V was trimmed by 6 bases and J by 8 bases, leaving 19 bases between them. CDR3 length equals 14 residues. From germline, CDR1 is MNHEY and CDR2 SMNVEV (reference sequence).

The TCR was taken from a man aged 18 to 30 in good health. Some clones in this sample may be carry-over from other donors' samples. The chain combines TRBV27 with TRBJ1-2; no reliable D call. The sequencing input was naive CD8+ T cells from PBMCs. The CDR3 here is CASSPLTAGLGYTF. The CDR3 coding sequence is TGTGCCAGCAGCCCCCTGACGGCGGGTTTGGGCTACACCTTC.